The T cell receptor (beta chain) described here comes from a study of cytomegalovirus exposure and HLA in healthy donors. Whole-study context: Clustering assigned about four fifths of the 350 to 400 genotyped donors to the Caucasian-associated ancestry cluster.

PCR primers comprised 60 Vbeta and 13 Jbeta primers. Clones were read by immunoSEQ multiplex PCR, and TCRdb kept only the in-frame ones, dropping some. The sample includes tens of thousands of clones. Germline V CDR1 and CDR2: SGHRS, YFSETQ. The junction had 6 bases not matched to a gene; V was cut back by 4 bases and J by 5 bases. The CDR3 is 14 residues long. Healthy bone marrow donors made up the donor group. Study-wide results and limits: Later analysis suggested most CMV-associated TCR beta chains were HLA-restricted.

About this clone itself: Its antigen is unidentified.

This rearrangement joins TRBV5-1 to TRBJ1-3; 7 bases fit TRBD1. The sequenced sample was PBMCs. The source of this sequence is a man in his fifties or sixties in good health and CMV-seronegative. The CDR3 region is CASSRGTERNTIYF. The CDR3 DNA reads TGCGCCAGCAGCCGGGGGACAGAAAGAAACACCATATATTTT.